This T cell receptor (beta chain) came from a study of blood T cell repertoires in COVID-19. Germline CDR1 is SGHKS and CDR2 is YYEKEE (reference sequence). The CDR3 runs 15 residues. V lost 1 base, J lost 0 bases, and 10 bases lay in between. This clone was observed a handful of times. Only in-frame clones appear in the TCRdb table, and some are missing; sequencing was by immunoSEQ multiplex PCR. The profile covers 100,000 to 120,000 clones, with about 80% appearing a single time and less than 4% taken by the ten largest. Sample: peripheral blood. The receptor was isolated from a woman over 75 with acute or convalescent COVID-19. The chain carries TRBV5-5 and TRBJ1-2; D is uncertain. In DNA form, the CDR3 reads TGTGCCAGCAGCTTGTCCCCTCAGACTAACTATGGCTACACCTTC. It codes for CASSLSPQTNYGYTF.